A selection of T cell receptor beta chains follows, all from one sample in a study of shared clonotypes between healthy human individuals. Assay used: immunoSEQ multiplex PCR; TCRdb lists only in-frame clones, some missing. Of 950,000 to 1,100,000 clones in the sample, 70% to 80% were seen once. Source material: memory CD4+ T cells sorted from blood. All receptors derive from a man younger than 30 in good health. CDR3s include the opening cysteine and the closing phenylalanine or tryptophan. Fields, in order: D gene, V gene, clone size, J gene, CDR3 DNA, CDR3 protein. D genes are given only for firm matches. Size is stated for part of the rows, as once, few or many counts, or as a class when the clone is expanded.

>-|TRBV28|few|TRBJ1-6
TGTGCCAGCGCACCCCCGGGACGTTTGAATTCACCCCTCCACTTT
CASAPPGRLNSPLHF
>-|TRBV5-1|-|TRBJ1-4
TGCGCCAGCAGCGGAGGCAACATGGCAACTAATGAAAAACTGTTTTTT
CASSGGNMATNEKLFF
>TRBD1|TRBV2|-|TRBJ1-1
TGTGCCAGCAGTCCCGGGACAGTGAACACTGAAGCTTTCTTT
CASSPGTVNTEAFF
>-|TRBV29-1|-|TRBJ2-5
TGCAGCGGCAAACCGGGACTCCTCCAAGAGACCCAGTACTTC
CSGKPGLLQETQYF
>TRBD1|TRBV11-1|once|TRBJ2-3
TGTGCCAGCAGCTTAGTGGGAAGACAGGGGAGGACAGATACGCAGTATTTT
CASSLVGRQGRTDTQYF
>-|TRBV5-4|-|TRBJ1-1
TGTGCCAGCAGCTCCCCCTCCCGGGAGGGGACTGAAGCTTTCTTT
CASSSPSREGTEAFF
>-|TRBV7-2|-|TRBJ2-7
TGTGCCAGCAGCTCCCGATCAAGTGGGAGCTCCTACGAGCAGTACTTC
CASSSRSSGSSYEQYF
>TRBD1|TRBV7-6|-|TRBJ2-2
TGTGCCAGCAGCCGCGGACAGGGAAACACCGGGGAGCTGTTTTTT
CASSRGQGNTGELFF
>-|TRBV27|few|TRBJ2-1
TGTGCCAGCAGTTTATCAAGACAGTTTTACAATGAGCAGTTCTTC
CASSLSRQFYNEQFF
>-|TRBV5-6|-|TRBJ1-4
TGTGCCAGCAGCCCGGGAGAGAAAGATGAAAAACTGTTTTTT
CASSPGEKDEKLFF
>-|TRBV18|-|TRBJ1-2
TGTGCCAGCTCACCGGGACTAGAGGACTATGGCTACACCTTC
CASSPGLEDYGYTF
>-|TRBV27|-|TRBJ2-3
TGTGCCAGCAGCGCCAGCACAGATACGCAGTATTTT
CASSASTDTQYF
>-|TRBV30|-|TRBJ2-5
TGTGCCTGGACCTTGGGCGGTCAAGAGACCCAGTACTTC
CAWTLGGQETQYF
>-|TRBV5-1|-|TRBJ2-6
TGCGCCAGCAGCCCAGGGTCTGGGGCCAACGTCCTGACTTTC
CASSPGSGANVLTF
>-|TRBV2|few|TRBJ2-2
TGTGCCAGCAGGGGTAGAGACACCGGGGAGCTGTTTTTT
CASRGRDTGELFF
>-|TRBV6-1|-|TRBJ2-6
TGTGCCAGCAGTGGTCGGAGCTCTGGGGCCAACGTCCTGACTTTC
CASSGRSSGANVLTF
>-|TRBV18|-|TRBJ1-3
TGTGCCAGCTCACCAGCGAGGACGGGAAACACCATATATTTT
CASSPARTGNTIYF
>-|TRBV6-6|-|TRBJ1-4
TGTGCCAGCAGCCGTACTGGGGCGAGGGCTGAAAAACTGTTTTTT
CASSRTGARAEKLFF
>TRBD1|TRBV19|-|TRBJ1-2
TGTGCCAGTAGTATCAACAGGGGATTTGGCTACACCTTC
CASSINRGFGYTF
>-|TRBV7-9|-|TRBJ2-5
TGTGCCAGCACCCCAGGTTCGGTGGGAGAGACCCAGTACTTC
CASTPGSVGETQYF
>-|TRBV7-2|few|TRBJ2-3
TGTGCCAGCAGCTTAGACGGGAGTAGCACAGATACGCAGTATTTT
CASSLDGSSTDTQYF
>-|TRBV28|-|TRBJ2-6
TGTGCCAGCAAAAAAGGCTTCTCTGGGGCCAACGTCCTGACTTTC
CASKKGFSGANVLTF
>TRBD1|TRBV29-1|-|TRBJ2-2
TGCAGCGTTGAACCACAGGGGGGCACCGGGGAGCTGTTTTTT
CSVEPQGGTGELFF
>-|TRBV10-3|-|TRBJ2-5
TGTGCCGCCCAAGGCGCCGGAAATGGAGGAGAGACCCAGTACTTC
CAAQGAGNGGETQYF
>-|TRBV18|-|TRBJ1-1
TGTGCCAGCTCACCAGGGGGTAACACTGAAGCTTTCTTT
CASSPGGNTEAFF
>-|TRBV5-1|once|TRBJ2-5
TGCGCCAGCAGCTTGGCGGGGAATCAAGAGACCCAGTACTTC
CASSLAGNQETQYF
>TRBD1|TRBV2|-|TRBJ1-6
TGTGCCAGCAGTGACGGGACAGGGGGCAAGGCACCCCTCCACTTT
CASSDGTGGKAPLHF
>-|TRBV6-1|-|TRBJ2-7
TGTGCCAGCCGACACGAGGTCAGGGGTTCCTACGAGCAGTACTTC
CASRHEVRGSYEQYF
>TRBD1|TRBV28|many|TRBJ2-5
TGTGCCAGCAGTTTGCGGCAGGGGGTAGAGACCCAGTACTTC
CASSLRQGVETQYF
>TRBD1|TRBV7-9|-|TRBJ1-4
TGTGCCAGCAGCCCTGGAGGGGACAGGGAAAAACTGTTTTTT
CASSPGGDREKLFF
>TRBD1|TRBV10-1|-|TRBJ1-3
TGCGCCAGCAGTACTGGGACAGGGACTGGAAACACCATATATTTT
CASSTGTGTGNTIYF
>TRBD1|TRBV7-2|-|TRBJ2-5
TGTGCCAGCAGCCTTGACAGGGGAGAGACCCAGTACTTC
CASSLDRGETQYF
>-|TRBV10-2|-|TRBJ1-5
TGCGCCAGCAGCGACAGGATCAATCAGCCCCAGCATTTT
CASSDRINQPQHF